The 18 T cell receptor beta chains below come from one sample, sequenced in a study of cytomegalovirus exposure and HLA in healthy donors. Assay: immunoSEQ multiplex PCR; the TCRdb copy retains only in-frame clones and omits some. This table holds around 190,000 clones, 86% found once. The sequencing input was PBMCs. Receptors were obtained from a man younger than 40 in good health and CMV-seropositive.

The gene calls are TRBV15 and TRBJ1-2, with D unclear. The V gene's germline CDR1 is LNHNV and CDR2 YYDKDF (reference sequence). V was shortened by 3 bases and J by 4 bases, with 15 bases between the two germline ends. This CDR3 has 15 amino acids. The CDR3 loop reads CATSSPSGLGYGYTF. The DNA of the CDR3 is TGTGCCACCAGCAGCCCATCTGGCCTAGGCTATGGCTACACCTTC. Combining the CDR3 with reference TRBV15 and TRBJ1-2 gives the whole variable domain DAMVIQNPRYQVTQFGKPVTLSCSQTLNHNVMYWYQQKSSQAPKLLFHYYDKDFNNEADTPDNFQSRRPNTSFCFLDIRSPGLGDTAMYLCATSSPSGLGYGYTFGSGTRLTVV.

This chain links TRBV19 with TRBJ2-1; 10 nucleotides agree with TRBD2. The CDR3 is 15 residues long. The germline V gene encodes CDR1 LNHDA and CDR2 SQIVND (reference sequence). V trimming: 7 bases; J trimming: 10 bases; junction bases outside the gene matches: 13. The CDR3, as DNA: TGTGCCAGTAATCCCAAGCGGGGGGGCCCTTTGGAGCAGTTCTTC. This codes for CASNPKRGGPLEQFF. Complete variable domain (other parts from reference TRBV19 and TRBJ2-1): DGGITQSPKYLFRKEGQNVTLSCEQNLNHDAMYWYRQDPGQGLRLIYYSQIVNDFQKGDIAEGYSVSREKKESFPLTVTSAQKNPTAFYLCASNPKRGGPLEQFFGPGTRLTVL.

The J gene is TRBJ2-7, the V gene TRBV6-1; 11 nucleotides line up with TRBD2. The trim removed 5 bases at V and 2 bases at J, leaving 5 bases unmatched. Per the germline V gene, CDR1 is MNHNS and CDR2 is SASEGT. The CDR3 loop spans 15 amino acids. The CDR3, as DNA: TGTGCCAGCAGTTCCGGGACTAGCGGAACCTACGAGCAGTACTTC. Encoded protein: CASSSGTSGTYEQYF.

This chain links TRBV27 with TRBJ2-1; 7 bases line up with TRBD2. The CDR3 is made up of 14 amino acids. Germline trimming cut 2 bases from V and 10 bases from J; bases unmatched to any gene: 8. From germline, CDR1 is MNHEY and CDR2 SMNVEV (reference sequence). The CDR3 bases are TGTGCCAGCAGTTTACGGACTAGTCCCGGGGAGCAGTTCTTC. Protein product: CASSLRTSPGEQFF.

The chain combines TRBV6-1 with TRBJ2-1; D gene uncertain. The germline V and J ends were trimmed by 2 bases and 0 bases, with 8 bases remaining between them. Germline V lookup: CDR1 MNHNS, CDR2 SASEGT. The CDR3 has 15 amino acids. The CDR3 region is CASSETYSSYNEQFF. The CDR3, as DNA: TGTGCCAGCAGTGAAACATATAGCTCCTACAATGAGCAGTTCTTC.

This sequence joins TRBV27 and TRBJ1-2; TRBD1 is a possible D gene (5 bases). Trimming pared 1 base from V and 3 bases from J, leaving 15 bases between. The CDR3 contains 16 residues. The germline V gene has CDR1 MNHEY and CDR2 SMNVEV (reference sequence). CDR3 nucleotides: TGTGCCAGCAGTTTATTTTCGGGGGGGGGTGACTATGGCTACACCTTC. The encoded protein is CASSLFSGGGDYGYTF.

This sequence joins TRBV7-9 and TRBJ1-2; no clear D. Between the trimmed V and J ends, which lost 8 bases and 7 bases, there was a span of 8 bases. Germline V CDR1 and CDR2: SEHNR, FQNEAQ (reference sequence). CDR3 size: 10 residues. The CDR3 DNA is TGTGCCAGCGGGGAACGTGGCTACACCTTC. Residues: CASGERGYTF.

Only one count was recorded for this clone. The V gene is TRBV7-9, the J gene TRBJ1-1; TRBD1 might be the D (5 bases). The CDR3 contains 15 residues. Germline V lookup: CDR1 SEHNR, CDR2 FQNEAQ (reference sequence). Between the trimmed V and J ends, which lost 5 bases and 2 bases, there was a span of 15 bases. The CDR3 loop reads CASSPRAWTNTEAFF. In nucleotides, the CDR3 is TGTGCCAGCAGCCCCCGAGCTTGGACAAACACTGAAGCTTTCTTT.

This rearrangement joins TRBV14 to TRBJ2-5; 9 nucleotides agree with TRBD1. The V gene end was trimmed by 5 bases and the J gene end by 5 bases; junction bases not matched to a gene: 3. Germline V gene sequence: CDR1 SGHDN, CDR2 FVKESK. The CDR3 runs to 13 residues. CDR3 residues: CASSGQGMETQYF. In DNA form, the CDR3 reads TGTGCCAGCAGCGGACAGGGGATGGAGACCCAGTACTTC.

J is TRBJ1-2 and V is TRBV10-1; D is uncertain. This CDR3 is 12 amino acids long. In germline, CDR1 is WNHNN, CDR2 SYGVQD (reference sequence). In nucleotides, the CDR3 is TGCGCGAACCGGAGTAAACACTATGGCTACACCTTC. Protein: CANRSKHYGYTF.

The gene calls are TRBV7-2 and TRBJ2-1; 14 nucleotides agree with TRBD2. Germline CDR1 is SGHTA and CDR2 is FQGNSA. V shed 5 bases, J shed 4 bases, and the junction held 4 bases outside the gene matches. This CDR3 contains 16 residues. The CDR3 nucleotides are TGTGCCAGCAGCCGGGGACTAGCGGGAGCGTACAATGAGCAGTTCTTC. Its protein product is CASSRGLAGAYNEQFF.

The chain carries TRBV28 and TRBJ2-7; D might be TRBD2 (6 bases). Per germline, CDR1 MDHEN and CDR2 SYDVKM. V shed 4 bases and J shed 9 bases, with 16 bases lying between them. The CDR3 loop spans 13 amino acids. The chain's CDR3 is CASSSGRVLGQYF. CDR3 DNA sequence: TGTGCCAGCAGTTCCGGGAGAGTCCTGGGGCAGTACTTC.

The chain recombines TRBV6-5 with TRBJ1-1; D is unclear. In germline, CDR1 is MNHEY, CDR2 SVGAGI. Trimming shortened V by 5 bases and J by 4 bases, and 14 bases separated the two germline ends. This CDR3 region has 14 residues. The DNA for the CDR3 is TGTGCCAGCAGTCCGAACTTTGAACGCACTGAAGCTTTCTTT. Protein product: CASSPNFERTEAFF.

J is TRBJ2-7 and V is TRBV5-1; 10 nucleotides line up with TRBD1. Germline assignment: CDR1 SGHRS and CDR2 YFSETQ. Trimming removed 1 base from V and 2 bases from J; junction bases left unmatched: 6. This CDR3 has 16 residues. The CDR3 coding sequence is TGCGCCAGCAGCTTGCACGGGACAGGGGTAGCCTACGAGCAGTACTTC. This translates into CASSLHGTGVAYEQYF.

The V and J genes are TRBV5-4 and TRBJ1-5; no clear D gene. V gave up 0 bases and J gave up 2 bases, with 6 bases separating them. The germline CDR1 and CDR2 sequences are SGHNT and YYREEE (reference sequence). The CDR3 is made up of 14 amino acids. This chain's CDR3 is CASSLAGGNQPQHF. For the CDR3, the DNA is TGTGCCAGCAGCTTGGCCGGAGGCAATCAGCCCCAGCATTTT.

CDR3 sequence: CASSKGLAGHEQYF. Written as DNA, the CDR3 is TGTGCCAGCAGCAAGGGACTAGCGGGCCACGAGCAGTACTTC. The chain has TRBV9 and TRBJ2-7; 12 positions agree with TRBD2. The CDR3 is 14 residues long. Germline V CDR1 and CDR2: SGDLS, YYNGEE. V lost 4 bases and J lost 5; bases outside the gene matches: 4. Variable domain in full (rest from reference TRBV9 and TRBJ2-7): DSGVTQTPKHLITATGQRVTLRCSPRSGDLSVYWYQQSLDQGLQFLIQYYNGEERAKGNILERFSAQQFPDLHSELNLSSLELGDSALYFCASSKGLAGHEQYFGPGTRLTVT.

This sequence joins TRBV5-1 and TRBJ1-6; D is unresolved. Germline loops: CDR1 SGHRS, CDR2 YFSETQ. The germline V and J ends were trimmed by 1 base and 0 bases, with 14 bases remaining between them. The CDR3 covers 18 residues. The DNA for the CDR3 is TGCGCCAGCAGCTTGAATGCGGGAACCAACTCCTATAATTCACCCCTCCACTTT. Translated: CASSLNAGTNSYNSPLHF. Supplemented by reference TRBV5-1 and TRBJ1-6, the full variable domain reads KAGVTQTPRYLIKTRGQQVTLSCSPISGHRSVSWYQQTPGQGLQFLFEYFSETQRNKGNFPGRFSGRQFSNSRSEMNVSTLELGDSALYLCASSLNAGTNSYNSPLHFGNGTRLTVT.

The chain links TRBV7-3 to TRBJ1-2; D remains unclear. Germline CDR1 and CDR2: SGHTA and FQGTGA. V shed 2 bases and J shed 0 bases, with 13 bases lying between them. This CDR3 has 16 amino acids. CDR3: CASSLGEGAANYGYTF. The CDR3 DNA sequence: TGTGCCAGCAGCTTAGGTGAAGGTGCCGCTAACTATGGCTACACCTTC.